This record concerns one TCR beta chain sequence. Assay used: immunoSEQ multiplex PCR; TCRdb lists only in-frame clones, some missing. The sample shows 17,000 or so clones, around two fifths of them seen only once. This record comes from a study of graft-versus-host responses after intestinal transplantation. Responders labeled with CFSE (roughly 200,000) were plated with roughly 200,000 irradiated, violet-dye-labeled stimulators. The germline gives CDR1 MNHEY, CDR2 SMNVEV (reference sequence). Trimming removed 7 bases from V and 6 bases from J, with 14 bases in between. The CDR3 sequence is 13 residues long.

This sequence was found in a human patient who received an intestinal transplant. This chain connects TRBV27 to TRBJ2-3, with D hard to call. The specimen comprised alloreactive CD8+ T cells from a mixed lymphocyte reaction culture, sampled before intestinal transplant. Sample subset: CFSE-low proliferating T cells sorted from roughly six-day pre-transplant mixed lymphocyte reaction (GvH or HvG direction). The CDR3 is CASIHEGRDTQYF. The CDR3 region has the DNA TGTGCCAGCATACACGAAGGACGTGATACGCAGTATTTT.